What follows are 26 T cell receptor beta chains derived from one specimen sequenced in a study of T cell responses to AZD1222 COVID-19 vaccine. The data were produced by immunoSEQ multiplex PCR, yet TCRdb's version contains in-frame clones alone and is incomplete. The table lists roughly 130,000 clones, 88% of them singletons. The starting material was peripheral blood, obtained on day 0 of AZD1222 vaccination. These receptors originate from an adult in good health.

This clone appeared a single time. The rearrangement links TRBV29-1 to TRBJ1-2; 8 bases agree with TRBD1. CDR3 length: 13 amino acids. V shed 3 bases and J 7 bases; nucleotides not matched to a gene: 7. Germline-derived CDR1 and CDR2 are SQVTM and ANQGSEA. This CDR3 is CSVEGQGAFGYTF. The CDR3 DNA reads TGCAGCGTTGAGGGGCAGGGGGCATTTGGCTACACCTTC.

The rearrangement joins TRBV7-2 to TRBJ1-1, with D possibly TRBD1 on 5 matching bases. CDR3 length: 13 residues. Germline-derived CDR1 and CDR2 are SGHTA and FQGNSA. The V end was cut by 11 bases, the J end by 0 bases, with 13 bases between. This CDR3 is CAYATALNTEAFF. The DNA of the CDR3 is TGTGCCTACGCGACAGCACTGAACACTGAAGCTTTCTTT.

The gene calls are TRBV7-2 and TRBJ1-3; no reliable D call. CDR3 length: 13 amino acids. The germline V gene encodes CDR1 SGHTA and CDR2 FQGNSA. Between the trimmed V and J ends, which lost 5 bases and 5 bases, there was a span of 10 bases. The CDR3 DNA is TGTGCCAGCAGCGATGGACGGAGAAACACCATATATTTT. As protein: CASSDGRRNTIYF. Variable domain in full (rest from reference TRBV7-2 and TRBJ1-3): GAGVSQSPSNKVTEKGKDVELRCDPISGHTALYWYRQSLGQGLEFLIYFQGNSAPDKSGLPSDRFSAERTGGSVSTLTIQRTQQEDSAVYLCASSDGRRNTIYFGEGSWLTVV.

The chain links TRBV5-5 to TRBJ1-2, with D unclear. Germline V gene data show CDR1 as SGHKS and CDR2 as YYEKEE (reference sequence). V lost 2 bases and J lost 2, with 16 bases in between. The CDR3 sequence is 16 residues long. CDR3 amino acids: CASSFRLAVENYGYTF. CDR3 DNA sequence: TGTGCCAGCAGCTTCCGGTTGGCTGTAGAGAACTATGGCTACACCTTC. Full variable domain (outside the CDR3, taken from reference TRBV5-5 and TRBJ1-2): DAGVTQSPTHLIKTRGQQVTLRCSPISGHKSVSWYQQVLGQGPQFIFQYYEKEERGRGNFPDRFSARQFPNYSSELNVNALLLGDSALYLCASSFRLAVENYGYTFGSGTRLTVV.

The chain uses TRBV19 and TRBJ2-5; the D gene could be TRBD1 or TRBD2 (5 bases each). V was clipped by 5 bases and J by 5 bases, with 15 bases between them. The CDR3 is 14 residues long. Germline V gene data show CDR1 as LNHDA and CDR2 as SQIVND (reference sequence). This CDR3 is CASSYPGTGETQYF. CDR3 DNA: TGTGCCAGTAGTTACCCCGGGACCGGGGAGACCCAGTACTTC.

V and J are TRBV30 and TRBJ2-5; a possible D gene is TRBD1 (8 bases). The CDR3 is 12 amino acids. The germline V gene has CDR1 GTSNPN and CDR2 SVGIG (reference sequence). V lost 5 bases, J lost 5 bases, and 12 bases lay in between. CDR3 amino acids: CAWGQGGETQYF. CDR3 in DNA: TGTGCCTGGGGACAGGGAGGGGAGACCCAGTACTTC. The variable domain in full, completed from reference TRBV30 and TRBJ2-5, reads SQTIHQWPATLVQPVGSPLSLECTVEGTSNPNLYWYRQAAGRGLQLLFYSVGIGQISSEVPQNLSASRPQDRQFILSSKKLLLSDSGFYLCAWGQGGETQYFGPGTRLLVL.

The rearrangement uses TRBV11-2 and TRBJ1-1; D perhaps matches TRBD1 (6 bases). CDR1 is SGHAT, CDR2 FQNNGV, per germline. CDR3 length: 14 residues. Trimming cost V 5 bases and J 4 bases, with 14 bases left between them. In nucleotides, the CDR3 is TGTGCCAGCAGCAAGGGGGGGATAGGCACTGAAGCTTTCTTT. Translated, it gives CASSKGGIGTEAFF.

This sequence joins TRBV5-5 and TRBJ2-6; 8 nucleotides agree with TRBD1. The ends lost 0 bases at V and 1 base at J; junction bases unmatched: 6. The germline V gene encodes CDR1 SGHKS and CDR2 YYEKEE (reference sequence). The CDR3 is 18 amino acids. This CDR3 reads CASSLEGRGRSGANVLTF. The DNA for the CDR3 is TGTGCCAGCAGCTTGGAGGGCAGGGGGCGTTCTGGGGCCAACGTCCTGACTTTC.

The gene calls are TRBV4-3 and TRBJ2-1, with 11 nucleotides matching TRBD2. This CDR3 has 17 amino acids. After removal of 2 bases from V and 4 bases from J, the junction contained 7 bases not matched to a gene. From germline, CDR1 is LGHNA and CDR2 YSLEER. The CDR3 loop reads CASSQRLAGWDYNEQFF. In DNA form, the CDR3 reads TGCGCCAGCAGCCAACGACTAGCGGGATGGGATTACAATGAGCAGTTCTTC.

The chain uses TRBV2 and TRBJ1-2; TRBD1 matches 9 bases. Losses at the gene ends were 5 bases for V and 7 bases for J; bases not matched to a gene: 5. Germline lookup yields CDR1 SNHLY and CDR2 FYNNEI. The length of the CDR3 is 13 residues. The CDR3 region is CASSQTGQGGYTF. The CDR3 DNA sequence: TGTGCCAGCAGTCAAACGGGACAGGGTGGCTACACCTTC. Looking up the rest from reference TRBV2 and TRBJ1-2 gives the full variable domain: EPEVTQTPSHQVTQMGQEVILRCVPISNHLYFYWYRQILGQKVEFLVSFYNNEISEKSEIFDDQFSVERPDGSNFTLKIRSTKLEDSAMYFCASSQTGQGGYTFGSGTRLTVV.

V and J are TRBV7-2 and TRBJ2-3; 12 bases align to TRBD2. This CDR3 region has 18 residues. V was clipped by 5 bases and J by 0 bases; unmatched bases: 9. Germline V CDR1 and CDR2: SGHTA, FQGNSA. CDR3 nucleotides: TGTGCCAGCAGCCCAGGCGGCGGACTAGCGGGGAGCACAGATACGCAGTATTTT. The encoded protein is CASSPGGGLAGSTDTQYF. Looking up the rest from reference TRBV7-2 and TRBJ2-3 gives the full variable domain: GAGVSQSPSNKVTEKGKDVELRCDPISGHTALYWYRQSLGQGLEFLIYFQGNSAPDKSGLPSDRFSAERTGGSVSTLTIQRTQQEDSAVYLCASSPGGGLAGSTDTQYFGPGTRLTVL.

The gene calls are TRBV30 and TRBJ2-7, with 9 positions matching TRBD1. CDR1 is GTSNPN, CDR2 SVGIG, per germline (reference sequence). The CDR3 sequence is 12 residues long. The V and J ends lost 5 bases and 3 bases, in that order; junction bases with no gene match: 2. The CDR3 sequence is CAWGDRVYEQYF. The CDR3 DNA is TGTGCCTGGGGGGACAGGGTCTACGAGCAGTACTTC.

This clone was seen only once. The chain joins TRBV5-1 to TRBJ2-7; tentative D call: TRBD1 (5 bases). CDR1 is SGHRS and CDR2 is YFSETQ in the germline V gene. The CDR3 consists of 15 residues. With 1 base removed from V and 2 bases from J, the gap between germline ends came to 13 bases. The CDR3 bases are TGCGCCAGCAGCTTGACAATAGGGGTCACCTACGAGCAGTACTTC. Protein: CASSLTIGVTYEQYF.

This rearrangement joins TRBV6-2 or TRBV6-3 to TRBJ2-7; TRBD1 might be the D (5 bases). Germline V gene sequence: CDR1 MNHEY, CDR2 SVGEGT. V lost 0 bases to trimming and J lost 5 bases, with 14 bases between them. The CDR3 covers 15 residues. CDR3 sequence (DNA): TGTGCCAGCAGTTACTCGATTAGTTTGACAGACGAGCAGTACTTC. Residues: CASSYSISLTDEQYF.

This rearrangement joins TRBV5-4 to TRBJ1-3; D is perhaps TRBD1 (6 bases). Germline V gene sequence: CDR1 SGHNT, CDR2 YYREEE (reference sequence). V lost 4 bases and J lost 0, with 8 bases in between. This CDR3 has 14 residues. The CDR3 protein is CASSQQGSGNTIYF. Here the CDR3 DNA reads TGTGCCAGCAGCCAACAGGGCTCTGGAAACACCATATATTTT.

This clone was counted only a few times. V and J are TRBV7-2 and TRBJ1-5, with 7 bases matching TRBD1. Germline V gene data show CDR1 as SGHTA and CDR2 as FQGNSA. The V gene end was trimmed by 2 bases and the J gene end by 0 bases; junction bases not matched to a gene: 13. The CDR3 is 19 residues long. The CDR3 spells CASSLSYSGQSYSNQPQHF. The DNA of the CDR3 is TGTGCCAGCAGCTTATCATACTCGGGACAGAGCTATAGCAATCAGCCCCAGCATTTT.

DNA for the CDR3: TGTGCCAGTACGGGAGGGCCTCTCTCCTACAATGAGCAGTTCTTC. It translates to CASTGGPLSYNEQFF. The rearrangement links TRBV27 to TRBJ2-1; 8 nucleotides line up with TRBD2. V lost 9 bases, J lost 0 bases, and 7 bases stayed unmatched. The germline gives CDR1 MNHEY, CDR2 SMNVEV (reference sequence). The CDR3 totals 15 residues.

CDR3: CASSFGHRAYEQYF. The CDR3 DNA is TGTGCCAGCAGCTTCGGTCACAGAGCCTACGAGCAGTACTTC. J is TRBJ2-7 and V is TRBV11-2; D gene unclear. Per germline, CDR1 SGHAT and CDR2 FQNNGV. There are 14 residues in the CDR3. The V gene lost 3 bases and the J gene lost 2 bases, with 11 bases spanning the gap.

The chain recombines TRBV3-1 (or the pseudogene TRBV3-2) with TRBJ2-7; D remains unclear. The CDR3 has 14 amino acids. Germline values: CDR1 LGHDT, CDR2 YNNKEL (reference sequence). Trimming took 0 bases from V and 1 from J, leaving 7 bases between them. CDR3 protein: CASSQDISSYEQYF. The CDR3 DNA sequence: TGTGCCAGCAGCCAAGACATCTCGTCCTACGAGCAGTACTTC.

The V and J genes are TRBV2 and TRBJ1-5; D might be TRBD1 (5 bases). Germline values: CDR1 SNHLY, CDR2 FYNNEI. The V end was cut by 5 bases, the J end by 4 bases, with 15 bases between. The CDR3 runs to 15 residues. CDR3 region: CASSPMGLPNQPQHF. The CDR3 DNA reads TGTGCCAGCAGTCCCATGGGACTTCCTAATCAGCCCCAGCATTTT.

The sample holds one count of this clone. The genes are TRBV6-5 and TRBJ2-7, with 7 nucleotides matching TRBD1. This CDR3 has 12 amino acids. V lost 6 bases to trimming and J lost 3 bases; unmatched junction nucleotides: 2. From germline, CDR1 is MNHEY and CDR2 SVGAGI. CDR3 amino acids: CASRRQGYEQYF. For the CDR3, the DNA is TGTGCCAGCAGAAGACAGGGCTACGAGCAGTACTTC.

This clone was observed a few times. The chain links TRBV14 to TRBJ1-1; TRBD1 might be the D (5 bases). The V end lost 3 bases, the J end lost 4 bases, and 12 bases lay between the germline ends. The germline CDR1 and CDR2 sequences are SGHDN and FVKESK. This CDR3 spans 14 amino acids. The DNA for the CDR3 is TGTGCCAGCAGCCATAAGAGGGGCGTCACTGAAGCTTTCTTT. Amino acids: CASSHKRGVTEAFF.

The chain recombines TRBV19 with TRBJ1-2; 7 bases align to TRBD1. CDR1 LNHDA and CDR2 SQIVND come from the germline V gene (reference sequence). The ends lost 9 bases at V and 2 bases at J; junction bases unmatched: 12. The CDR3 is 15 residues long. DNA of the CDR3: TGTGCCAGCCAAAGACAGGGCCGGTCGAACTATGGCTACACCTTC. Protein: CASQRQGRSNYGYTF.

The V and J genes are TRBV7-9 and TRBJ1-6; maybe TRBD1 (6 bases). Germline values: CDR1 SEHNR, CDR2 FQNEAQ (reference sequence). CDR3 length equals 14 residues. V gave up 2 bases and J gave up 6 bases, with 8 bases separating them. CDR3 DNA sequence: TGTGCCAGCAGCTTACCAGGGGTTAATTCACCCCTCCACTTT. Translation: CASSLPGVNSPLHF.

This clone has a handful of counts. The rearrangement joins TRBV6-2 or TRBV6-3 to TRBJ2-1; 12 positions match TRBD1. The CDR3 is 19 amino acids. Germline V gives CDR1 MNHEY, CDR2 SVGEGT. Trimming removed 0 bases from V and 3 bases from J; junction bases left unmatched: 9. The CDR3 sequence is CASSYSGQGAILVYNEQFF. CDR3 sequence (DNA): TGTGCCAGCAGTTACTCGGGACAGGGGGCAATCCTTGTCTACAATGAGCAGTTCTTC.

J is TRBJ2-7 and V is TRBV7-9; the D call may be TRBD1 or TRBD2 (6 bases each). V lost 3 bases and J lost 4, with 10 bases in between. The CDR3 runs 13 residues. Germline V gene lookup returns CDR1 SEHNR and CDR2 FQNEAQ (reference sequence). The CDR3 here is CASSLGGEYEQYF. The CDR3 DNA sequence: TGTGCCAGCAGCTTGGGGGGCGAGTACGAGCAGTACTTC.